These T cell receptor beta chains were read from a single sample in a study of siplizumab effects on memory and regulatory T cells. The protocol was immunoSEQ multiplex PCR, while the TCRdb copy is restricted to in-frame clones and leaves out a portion. The sample includes around 99,000 clones, approximately 90% of them seen just once. Material for sequencing was Tregs sorted from blood. The receptor set was obtained from a human donor in good health. Both conserved end residues are part of each CDR3. D genes are given only for firm matches. Some rows have no size entry. The others give once, few or many, or a class for an expanded clone.

V gene: TRBV5-1; J gene: TRBJ2-7; clone size: .; D gene: TRBD1; CDR3 DNA: TGCGCCAGCAGCCATGCCGGGACAGCCTACGAGCAGTACTTC; CDR3 protein: CASSHAGTAYEQYF
V gene: TRBV11-1; J gene: TRBJ2-1; clone size: .; D gene: .; CDR3 DNA: TGTGCCAGCTGCGCCTACAATGAGCAGTTCTTC; CDR3 protein: CASCAYNEQFF
V gene: TRBV28; J gene: TRBJ2-2; clone size: once; D gene: .; CDR3 DNA: TGTGCCAGCGGATGGGACGTTACGAACACCGGGGAGCTGTTTTTT; CDR3 protein: CASGWDVTNTGELFF
V gene: TRBV10-3; J gene: TRBJ1-4; clone size: once; D gene: .; CDR3 DNA: TGTGCCATCAGTGAGTCTCGACAGCCAACTAATGAAAAACTGTTTTTT; CDR3 protein: CAISESRQPTNEKLFF
V gene: TRBV6-5; J gene: TRBJ1-2; clone size: .; D gene: .; CDR3 DNA: TGTGCCAGCAGGTCATCTAACTATGGCTACACCTTC; CDR3 protein: CASRSSNYGYTF
V gene: TRBV6-6; J gene: TRBJ2-7; clone size: .; D gene: .; CDR3 DNA: TGTGCCACTAAGACACCAGGGGGGCAGCCCTACGAGCAGTACTTC; CDR3 protein: CATKTPGGQPYEQYF
V gene: TRBV2; J gene: TRBJ2-6; clone size: .; D gene: .; CDR3 DNA: TGTGCCAGCAGTGTAGTTATCGGCTCTGGGGCCAACGTCCTGACTTTC; CDR3 protein: CASSVVIGSGANVLTF
V gene: TRBV7-2; J gene: TRBJ1-1; clone size: .; D gene: .; CDR3 DNA: TGTGCCAGCAGCTTAGGTAGGACGACTGAAGCTTTCTTT; CDR3 protein: CASSLGRTTEAFF
V gene: TRBV7-3; J gene: TRBJ2-3; clone size: .; D gene: .; CDR3 DNA: TGTGCCAGCAGCTACAGACGCGCTAGCACAGATACGCAGTATTTT; CDR3 protein: CASSYRRASTDTQYF
V gene: TRBV6-6; J gene: TRBJ2-2; clone size: .; D gene: TRBD1; CDR3 DNA: TGTGCCAGCTCCGGGACAGGGCGCACCGGGGAGCTGTTTTTT; CDR3 protein: CASSGTGRTGELFF
V gene: TRBV18; J gene: TRBJ1-2; clone size: .; D gene: .; CDR3 DNA: TGTGCCAGCTCACCCTCGGAGGGGATAGATCGGGGCTACACCTTC; CDR3 protein: CASSPSEGIDRGYTF
V gene: TRBV30; J gene: TRBJ1-1; clone size: .; D gene: .; CDR3 DNA: TGTGCCTGGAGTCTTCGGACAGCTGAAGCTTTCTTT; CDR3 protein: CAWSLRTAEAFF
V gene: TRBV2; J gene: TRBJ2-2; clone size: .; D gene: .; CDR3 DNA: TGTGCCAGCAGGGGTGGCGGGGAGCTGTTTTTT; CDR3 protein: CASRGGGELFF
V gene: TRBV5-1; J gene: TRBJ2-1; clone size: .; D gene: TRBD2; CDR3 DNA: TGCGCCAGCAGCTTAGGACTAGCGGGAGTGGGTGAGCAGTTCTTC; CDR3 protein: CASSLGLAGVGEQFF
V gene: TRBV2; J gene: TRBJ1-2; clone size: once; D gene: .; CDR3 DNA: TGTGCCAGCAGGCCTGACAGGTCCAGCTATGGCTACACCTTC; CDR3 protein: CASRPDRSSYGYTF
V gene: TRBV6-6; J gene: TRBJ2-7; clone size: .; D gene: .; CDR3 DNA: TGTGCCAGCAGCGACGGGACTCCGTTAGATTACGAGCAGTACTTC; CDR3 protein: CASSDGTPLDYEQYF
V gene: TRBV15; J gene: TRBJ1-1; clone size: .; D gene: TRBD1; CDR3 DNA: TGTGCCACCAGCAGCATCCGGGACAGGGCAGGGGCTTTCTTT; CDR3 protein: CATSSIRDRAGAFF
V gene: TRBV19; J gene: TRBJ2-3; clone size: .; D gene: .; CDR3 DNA: TGTGCCAGTTCAATGACAATTAGCACAGATACGCAGTATTTT; CDR3 protein: CASSMTISTDTQYF
V gene: TRBV5-1; J gene: TRBJ2-3; clone size: .; D gene: .; CDR3 DNA: TGCGCCAGCAGCTTTGCGGGACAGTGGACAGATACGCAGTATTTT; CDR3 protein: CASSFAGQWTDTQYF
V gene: TRBV28; J gene: TRBJ1-5; clone size: .; D gene: .; CDR3 DNA: TGTGCCAGCAGGACGTGGGGAAGCAATCAGCCCCAGCATTTT; CDR3 protein: CASRTWGSNQPQHF
V gene: TRBV18; J gene: TRBJ1-5; clone size: .; D gene: .; CDR3 DNA: TGTGCCAGCTCACCCGGCTCTCTGCAGCCCCAGCATTTT; CDR3 protein: CASSPGSLQPQHF
V gene: TRBV16; J gene: TRBJ1-4; clone size: .; D gene: TRBD1; CDR3 DNA: TGTGCCAGCAGCCGCAGGGGGCGATTACTGTTTTTT; CDR3 protein: CASSRRGRLLFF
V gene: TRBV4-1; J gene: TRBJ2-2; clone size: .; D gene: TRBD2; CDR3 DNA: TGCGCCAGCAGCTATCTAGCGGGAGTAGGGGCCGGGGAGCTGTTTTTT; CDR3 protein: CASSYLAGVGAGELFF
V gene: TRBV19; J gene: TRBJ2-3; clone size: .; D gene: .; CDR3 DNA: TGTGCCAGTAGTTACCCGTATACAGATACGCAGTATTTT; CDR3 protein: CASSYPYTDTQYF
V gene: TRBV15; J gene: TRBJ2-7; clone size: .; D gene: TRBD2; CDR3 DNA: TGTGCCACCCAACTAGCGGGAGGCCTCTACGAGCAGTACTTC; CDR3 protein: CATQLAGGLYEQYF
V gene: TRBV6-5; J gene: TRBJ1-2; clone size: once; D gene: .; CDR3 DNA: TGTGCCAGCAGTCTAGTCCGGGACAAATATGGCTACACCTTC; CDR3 protein: CASSLVRDKYGYTF
V gene: TRBV4-2; J gene: TRBJ2-2; clone size: .; D gene: .; CDR3 DNA: TGTGCCAGCAGCCAAGAAGCTAGCGCCAACACCGGGGAGCTGTTTTTT; CDR3 protein: CASSQEASANTGELFF
V gene: TRBV10-3; J gene: TRBJ1-2; clone size: .; D gene: .; CDR3 DNA: TGTGCCATCAGTGTATCAGGGATAGATGGCTACACCTTC; CDR3 protein: CAISVSGIDGYTF
V gene: TRBV7-7; J gene: TRBJ2-1; clone size: .; D gene: .; CDR3 DNA: TGTGCTAGCAGCTTCAAGAGCTCCTACAATGAGCAGTTCTTC; CDR3 protein: CASSFKSSYNEQFF